This paragraph covers one TCR beta chain sequence. Its antigen is currently unknown. These data originate in a study of T cell responses to AZD1222 COVID-19 vaccine. Whole-study results and caveats: Close to half of all spike-specific TCRs reportedly target regions of the variants that are unmutated. Mostly white British, mostly female donors; authors suggested clonal diversity may be underestimated. Researchers took repertoire samples only after the peak T cell response had come. At study baseline, merely more than 5 AZD1222 recipients were seropositive.

Data came from immunoSEQ multiplex PCR; TCRdb stores just in-frame clones and leaves some out. The sample includes some 79,000 clones, roughly 75% of them seen just once. Sequenced material: peripheral blood, taken 28 days after the second AZD1222 dose. This clonotype was sampled from an adult who received the AZD1222 COVID-19 vaccine.

In DNA form, the CDR3 reads TGTGCCAGCAGTTTACCCAGGGGTTATCAGCCCCAGCATTTT. Residues: CASSLPRGYQPQHF. The chain has TRBV28 and TRBJ1-5; tentatively, D is TRBD1 (6 bases). Per the germline V gene, CDR1 is MDHEN and CDR2 is SYDVKM. The CDR3 contains 14 residues. V was pared by 2 bases and J by 5 bases, with 10 bases between.